This T cell receptor (beta chain) was retrieved from a study of CD8 T cells in Susac syndrome. Random hexamers were used to reverse transcribe the RNA input (about 0.5 to 1 ug). Amplification of the TCR beta CDR3 was carried out by immunoSEQ multiplex PCR, which spanned a total of 54 Vbeta and 13 Jbeta segments. TCRdb re-analysed the immunoSEQ multiplex PCR reads in MiXCR, keeping a single row per CDR3 protein. The sample has 150,000 or so distinct CDR3 sequences; about 93% are singletons. The length of the CDR3 is 19 residues. The germline CDR1 and CDR2 sequences are MNHEY and SVGEGT. Trimming removed 5 bases at V and 1 base at J, with 26 bases between.

V usage is TRBV6-2 or TRBV6-3 and J usage is TRBJ2-5; possibly TRBD1 for D (6 bases). The sequenced sample consisted of CD4+ T cells from PBMCs. The source of this sequence is a human donor in good health. CDR3 in amino acids: CASSLDSSATLQIQETQYF. The DNA for the CDR3 is TGTGCCAGCAGTCTGGACAGTTCGGCCACCCTCCAAATCCAAGAGACCCAGTACTTC.